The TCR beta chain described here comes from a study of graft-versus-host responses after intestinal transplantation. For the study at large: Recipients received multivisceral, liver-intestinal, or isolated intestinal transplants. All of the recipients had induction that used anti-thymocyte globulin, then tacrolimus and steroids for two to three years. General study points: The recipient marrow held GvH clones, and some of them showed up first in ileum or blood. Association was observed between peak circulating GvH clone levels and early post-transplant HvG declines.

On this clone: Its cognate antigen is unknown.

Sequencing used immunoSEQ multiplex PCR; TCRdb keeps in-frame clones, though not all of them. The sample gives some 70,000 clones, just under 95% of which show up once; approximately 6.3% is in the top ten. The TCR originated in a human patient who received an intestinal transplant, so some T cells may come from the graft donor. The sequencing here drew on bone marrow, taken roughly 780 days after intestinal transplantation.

CDR3 region: CASSSGTGEKLFF. The CDR3 nucleotides read TGCGCCAGCAGCTCGGGCACAGGGGAAAAACTGTTTTTT. This chain joins TRBV4-1 and TRBJ1-4; D might be TRBD1 (6 bases). The CDR3 has 13 residues. CDR1 and CDR2 from the germline V gene are MGHRA and YSYEKL. V lost 5 bases and J 8 bases, leaving 12 bases between the germline ends.